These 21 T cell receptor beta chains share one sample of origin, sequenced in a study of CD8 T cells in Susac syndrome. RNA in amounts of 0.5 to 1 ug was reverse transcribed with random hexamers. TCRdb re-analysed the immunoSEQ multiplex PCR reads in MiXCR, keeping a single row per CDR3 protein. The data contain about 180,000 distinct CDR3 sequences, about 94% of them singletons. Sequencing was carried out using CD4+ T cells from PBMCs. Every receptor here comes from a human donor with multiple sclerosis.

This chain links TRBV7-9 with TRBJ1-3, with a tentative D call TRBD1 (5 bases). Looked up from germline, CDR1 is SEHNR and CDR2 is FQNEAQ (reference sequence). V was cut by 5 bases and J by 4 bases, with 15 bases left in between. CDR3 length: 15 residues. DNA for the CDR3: TGTGCCAGCAGCCCGCGCCGGGGGTCAGGAAACACCATATATTTT. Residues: CASSPRRGSGNTIYF.

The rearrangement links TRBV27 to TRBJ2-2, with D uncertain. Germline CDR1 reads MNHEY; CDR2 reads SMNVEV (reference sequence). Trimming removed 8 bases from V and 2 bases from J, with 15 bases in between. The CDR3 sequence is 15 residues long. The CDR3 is CASPPLGPNTGELFF. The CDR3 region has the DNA TGTGCCAGCCCCCCTTTGGGCCCCAACACCGGGGAGCTGTTTTTT.

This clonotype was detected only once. The CDR3 DNA follows: TGTGCCAGCAGTGTGGACAGGGGGCGCGGGGACACCTTC. It translates to CASSVDRGRGDTF. The chain links TRBV6-2 or TRBV6-3 to TRBJ1-2, with TRBD1 matching over 11 bases. The CDR3 runs to 13 residues. Germline V gene lookup returns CDR1 MNHEY and CDR2 SVGEGT. Germline trimming cut 5 bases from V and 12 bases from J; bases unmatched to any gene: 8.

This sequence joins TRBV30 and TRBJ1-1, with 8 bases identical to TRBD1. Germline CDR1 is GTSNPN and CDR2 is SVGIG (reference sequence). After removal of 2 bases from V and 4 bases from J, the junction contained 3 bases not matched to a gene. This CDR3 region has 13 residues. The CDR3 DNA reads TGTGCCTGGAGTCCCGGGACAGGCACTGAAGCTTTCTTT. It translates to CAWSPGTGTEAFF.

The CDR3 region is CASSALQGAMRNEQYF. The CDR3 coding sequence is TGTGCCAGCAGTGCCTTACAGGGGGCGATGCGCAACGAGCAGTACTTC. V and J are TRBV27 and TRBJ2-7; TRBD1 agrees at 9 bases. With 5 bases clipped from V and 5 bases from J, the junction kept 13 bases outside the gene matches. The CDR3 covers 16 residues. Germline CDR1 reads MNHEY; CDR2 reads SMNVEV (reference sequence).

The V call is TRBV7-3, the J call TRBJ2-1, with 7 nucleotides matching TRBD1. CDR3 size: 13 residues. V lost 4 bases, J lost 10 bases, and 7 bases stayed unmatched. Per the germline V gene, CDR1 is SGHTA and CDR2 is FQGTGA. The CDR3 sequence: CASSSDRASEQFF. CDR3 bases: TGTGCCAGCAGCTCAGACAGGGCTAGCGAGCAGTTCTTC.

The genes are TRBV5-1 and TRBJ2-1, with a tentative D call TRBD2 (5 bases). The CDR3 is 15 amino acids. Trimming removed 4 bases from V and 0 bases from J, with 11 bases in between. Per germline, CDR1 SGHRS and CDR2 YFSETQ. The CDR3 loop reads CASSTLADSYNEQFF. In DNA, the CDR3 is TGCGCCAGCAGCACCCTAGCAGACTCCTACAATGAGCAGTTCTTC.

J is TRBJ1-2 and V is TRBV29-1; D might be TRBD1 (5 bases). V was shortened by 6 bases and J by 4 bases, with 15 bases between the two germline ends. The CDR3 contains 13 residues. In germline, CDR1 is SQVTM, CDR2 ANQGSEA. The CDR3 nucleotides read TGCAGCGTCTCGCCCGGGGCTGCCTATGGCTACACCTTC. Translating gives CSVSPGAAYGYTF.

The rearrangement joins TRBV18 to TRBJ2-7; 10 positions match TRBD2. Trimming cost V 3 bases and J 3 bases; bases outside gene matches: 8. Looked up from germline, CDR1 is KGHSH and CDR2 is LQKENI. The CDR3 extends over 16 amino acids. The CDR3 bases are TGTGCCAGCTCACCCTCCCTAGCGGGAGTCCTCTACGAGCAGTACTTC. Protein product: CASSPSLAGVLYEQYF. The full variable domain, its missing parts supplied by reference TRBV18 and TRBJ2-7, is NAGVMQNPRHLVRRRGQEARLRCSPMKGHSHVYWYRQLPEEGLKFMVYLQKENIIDESGMPKERFSAEFPKEGPSILRIQQVVRGDSAAYFCASSPSLAGVLYEQYFGPGTRLTVT.

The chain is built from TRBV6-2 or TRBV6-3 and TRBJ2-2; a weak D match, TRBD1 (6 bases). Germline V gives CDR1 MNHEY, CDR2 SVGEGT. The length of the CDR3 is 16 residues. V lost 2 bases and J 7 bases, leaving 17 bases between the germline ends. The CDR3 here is CASSYPTGQGGGELFF. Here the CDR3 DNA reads TGTGCCAGCAGTTACCCAACGGGACAAGGTGGCGGGGAGCTGTTTTTT.

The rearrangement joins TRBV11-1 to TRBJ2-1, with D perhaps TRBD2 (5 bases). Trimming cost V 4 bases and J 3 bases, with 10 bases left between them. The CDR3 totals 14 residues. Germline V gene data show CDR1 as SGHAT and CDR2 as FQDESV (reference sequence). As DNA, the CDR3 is TGTGCCAGCAGCTCCCGGGATGGCTACAATGAGCAGTTCTTC. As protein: CASSSRDGYNEQFF.

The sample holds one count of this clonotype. DNA for the CDR3: TGTGCCAGCAGCTCGGGACAGGGCCTCGTCCTGACTTTC. This gives the protein CASSSGQGLVLTF. The chain carries TRBV7-2 and TRBJ2-6, with 9 bases lining up with TRBD1. The CDR3 totals 13 residues. The germline V gene encodes CDR1 SGHTA and CDR2 FQGNSA. With V trimmed by 4 bases and J by 12 bases, 4 bases remained unmatched.

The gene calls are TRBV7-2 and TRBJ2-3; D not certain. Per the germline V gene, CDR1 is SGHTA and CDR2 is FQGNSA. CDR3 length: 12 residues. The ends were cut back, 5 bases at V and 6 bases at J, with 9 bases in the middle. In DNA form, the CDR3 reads TGTGCCAGCAGCCCAACTGCGGATACGCAGTATTTT. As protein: CASSPTADTQYF.

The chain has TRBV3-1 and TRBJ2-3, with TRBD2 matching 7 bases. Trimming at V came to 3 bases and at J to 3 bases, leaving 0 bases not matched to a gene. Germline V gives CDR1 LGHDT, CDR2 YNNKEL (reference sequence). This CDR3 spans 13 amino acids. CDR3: CASSQGGTDTQYF. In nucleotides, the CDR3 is TGTGCCAGCAGCCAGGGGGGGACAGATACGCAGTATTTT.

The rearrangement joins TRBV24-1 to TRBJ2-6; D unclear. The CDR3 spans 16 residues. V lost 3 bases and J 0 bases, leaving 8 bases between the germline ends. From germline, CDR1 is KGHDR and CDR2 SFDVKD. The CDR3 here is CATSDARSSGANVLTF. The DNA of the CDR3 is TGTGCCACCAGTGATGCCAGGAGCTCTGGGGCCAACGTCCTGACTTTC.

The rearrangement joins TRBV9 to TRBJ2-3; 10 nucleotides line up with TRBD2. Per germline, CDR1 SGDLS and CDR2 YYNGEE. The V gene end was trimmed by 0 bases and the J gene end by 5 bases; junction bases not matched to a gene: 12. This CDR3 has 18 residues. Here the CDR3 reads CASSVGPISGGQRDTQYF. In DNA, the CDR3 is TGTGCCAGCAGCGTAGGACCGATTAGCGGGGGGCAGAGAGATACGCAGTATTTT.

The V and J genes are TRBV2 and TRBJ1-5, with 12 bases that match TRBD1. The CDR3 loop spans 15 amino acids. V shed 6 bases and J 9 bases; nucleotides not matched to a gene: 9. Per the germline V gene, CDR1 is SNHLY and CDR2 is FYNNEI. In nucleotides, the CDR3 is TGTGCCAGCAGCACACGGGACAGGGGGCGAGGGCCCCAGCATTTT. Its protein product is CASSTRDRGRGPQHF.

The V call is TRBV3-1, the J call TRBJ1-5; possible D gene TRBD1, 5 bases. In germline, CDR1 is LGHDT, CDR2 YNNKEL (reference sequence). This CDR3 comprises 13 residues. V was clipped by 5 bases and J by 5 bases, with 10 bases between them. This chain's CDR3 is CASSYGGDQPQHF. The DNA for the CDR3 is TGTGCCAGCAGCTACGGAGGGGATCAGCCCCAGCATTTT.

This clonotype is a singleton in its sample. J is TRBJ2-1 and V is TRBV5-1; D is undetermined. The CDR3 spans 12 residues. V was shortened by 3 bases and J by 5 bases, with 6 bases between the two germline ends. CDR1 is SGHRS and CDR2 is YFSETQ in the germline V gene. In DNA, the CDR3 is TGCGCCAGCAGCTCCGATAACAATGAGCAGTTCTTC. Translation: CASSSDNNEQFF.

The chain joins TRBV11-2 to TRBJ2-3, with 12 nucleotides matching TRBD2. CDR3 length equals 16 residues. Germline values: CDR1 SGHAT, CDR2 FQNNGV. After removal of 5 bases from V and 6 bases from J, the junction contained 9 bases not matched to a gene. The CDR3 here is CASSLHTSGRTDTQYF. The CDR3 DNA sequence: TGTGCCAGCAGCCTCCATACTAGCGGGAGGACCGATACGCAGTATTTT. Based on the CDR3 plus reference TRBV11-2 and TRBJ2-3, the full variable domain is EAGVAQSPRYKIIEKRQSVAFWCNPISGHATLYWYQQILGQGPKLLIQFQNNGVVDDSQLPKDRFSAERLKGVDSTLKIQPAKLEDSAVYLCASSLHTSGRTDTQYFGPGTRLTVL.

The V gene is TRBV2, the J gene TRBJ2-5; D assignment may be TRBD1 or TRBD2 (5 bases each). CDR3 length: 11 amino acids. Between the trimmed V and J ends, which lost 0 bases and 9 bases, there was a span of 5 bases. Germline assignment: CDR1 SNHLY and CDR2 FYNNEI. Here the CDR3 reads CASSEAGAQYF. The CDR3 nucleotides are TGTGCCAGCAGTGAAGCGGGGGCCCAGTACTTC. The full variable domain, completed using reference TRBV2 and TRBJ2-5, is EPEVTQTPSHQVTQMGQEVILRCVPISNHLYFYWYRQILGQKVEFLVSFYNNEISEKSEIFDDQFSVERPDGSNFTLKIRSTKLEDSAMYFCASSEAGAQYFGPGTRLLVL.